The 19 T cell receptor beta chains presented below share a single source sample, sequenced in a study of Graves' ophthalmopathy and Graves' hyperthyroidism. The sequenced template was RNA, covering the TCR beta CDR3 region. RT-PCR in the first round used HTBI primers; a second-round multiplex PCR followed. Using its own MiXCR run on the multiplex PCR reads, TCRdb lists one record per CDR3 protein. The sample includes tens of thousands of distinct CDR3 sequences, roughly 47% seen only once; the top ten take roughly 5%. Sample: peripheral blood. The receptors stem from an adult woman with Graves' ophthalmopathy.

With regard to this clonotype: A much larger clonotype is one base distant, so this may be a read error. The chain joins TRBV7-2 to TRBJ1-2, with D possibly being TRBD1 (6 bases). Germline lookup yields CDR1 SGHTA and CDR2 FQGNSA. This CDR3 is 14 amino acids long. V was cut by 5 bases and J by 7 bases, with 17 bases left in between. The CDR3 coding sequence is TGTGCCAGCAGCCAAATAAGTTGGGGGCTTGGCTACACCTTC. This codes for CASSQISWGLGYTF. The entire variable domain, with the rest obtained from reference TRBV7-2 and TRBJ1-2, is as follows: GAGVSQSPSNKVTEKGKDVELRCDPISGHTALYWYRQSLGQGLEFLIYFQGNSAPDKSGLPSDRFSAERTGGSVSTLTIQRTQQEDSAVYLCASSQISWGLGYTFGSGTRLTVV.

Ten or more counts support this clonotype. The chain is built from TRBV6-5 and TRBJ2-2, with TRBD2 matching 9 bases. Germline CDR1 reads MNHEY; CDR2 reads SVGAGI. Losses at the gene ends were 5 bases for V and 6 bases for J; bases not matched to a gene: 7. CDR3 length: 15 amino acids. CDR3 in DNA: TGTGCCAGCAGTATCATAGCGGGAGTGGCCGGGGAGCTGTTTTTT. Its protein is CASSIIAGVAGELFF.

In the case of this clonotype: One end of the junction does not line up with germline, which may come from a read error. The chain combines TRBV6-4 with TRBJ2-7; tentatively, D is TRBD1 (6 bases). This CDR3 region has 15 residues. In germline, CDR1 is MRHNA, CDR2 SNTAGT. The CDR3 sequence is CASSLRRGSSYGQYF. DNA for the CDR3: TGTGCCAGCAGCCTTCGAAGGGGGAGCTCCTACGGGCAGTACTTC.

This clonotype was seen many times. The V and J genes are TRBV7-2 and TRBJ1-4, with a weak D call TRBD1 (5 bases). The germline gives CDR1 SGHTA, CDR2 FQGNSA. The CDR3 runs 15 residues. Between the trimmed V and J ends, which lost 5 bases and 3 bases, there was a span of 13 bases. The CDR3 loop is CASSATGGANEKLFF. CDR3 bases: TGTGCCAGCAGCGCCACAGGAGGGGCTAATGAAAAACTGTTTTTT. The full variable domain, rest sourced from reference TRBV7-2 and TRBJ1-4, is GAGVSQSPSNKVTEKGKDVELRCDPISGHTALYWYRQSLGQGLEFLIYFQGNSAPDKSGLPSDRFSAERTGGSVSTLTIQRTQQEDSAVYLCASSATGGANEKLFFGSGTQLSVL.

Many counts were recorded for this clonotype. CDR3 region: CASSLGGLGYTF. DNA for the CDR3: TGCGCCAGCAGCTTGGGAGGGCTTGGCTACACCTTC. This chain uses TRBV5-1 with TRBJ1-2; no clear D. CDR1 SGHRS and CDR2 YFSETQ come from the germline V gene. There are 12 residues in the CDR3. The V and J ends lost 0 bases and 7 bases respectively, with 7 bases between them.

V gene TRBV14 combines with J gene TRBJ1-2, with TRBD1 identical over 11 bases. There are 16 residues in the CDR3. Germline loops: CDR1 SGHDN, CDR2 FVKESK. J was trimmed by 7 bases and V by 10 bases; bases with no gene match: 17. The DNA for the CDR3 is TGTGCCACCTCACGCACCCGCGGACAGGGGGCAGTTGGCTACACCTTC. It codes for CATSRTRGQGAVGYTF.

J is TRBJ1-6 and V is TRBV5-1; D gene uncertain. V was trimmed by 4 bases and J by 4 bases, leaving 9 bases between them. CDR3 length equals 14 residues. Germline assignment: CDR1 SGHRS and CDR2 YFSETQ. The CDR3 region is CASSVDGYNSPLHF. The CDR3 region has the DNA TGCGCCAGCAGCGTGGATGGGTATAATTCACCCCTCCACTTT.

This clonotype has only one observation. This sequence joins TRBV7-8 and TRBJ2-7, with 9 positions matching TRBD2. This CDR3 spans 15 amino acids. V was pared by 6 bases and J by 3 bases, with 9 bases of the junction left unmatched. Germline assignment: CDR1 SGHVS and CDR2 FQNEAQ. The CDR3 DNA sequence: TGTGCCAGCAGGACGTACCATAGCGGGAGCTACGAGCAGTACTTC. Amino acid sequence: CASRTYHSGSYEQYF.

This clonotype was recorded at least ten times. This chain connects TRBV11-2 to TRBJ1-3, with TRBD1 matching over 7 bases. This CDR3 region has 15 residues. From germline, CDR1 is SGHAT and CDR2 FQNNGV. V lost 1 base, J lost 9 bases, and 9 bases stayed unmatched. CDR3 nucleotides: TGTGCCAGCAGCTTAGCAGGGACAGAGCACGGCACCATATATTTT. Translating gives CASSLAGTEHGTIYF.

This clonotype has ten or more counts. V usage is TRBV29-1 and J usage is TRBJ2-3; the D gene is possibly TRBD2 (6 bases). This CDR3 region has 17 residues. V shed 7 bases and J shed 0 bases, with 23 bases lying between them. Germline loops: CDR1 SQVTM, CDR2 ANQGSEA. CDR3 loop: CSATENLALTSTDTQYF. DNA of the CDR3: TGCAGCGCCACCGAGAACCTAGCGCTTACTAGCACAGATACGCAGTATTTT.

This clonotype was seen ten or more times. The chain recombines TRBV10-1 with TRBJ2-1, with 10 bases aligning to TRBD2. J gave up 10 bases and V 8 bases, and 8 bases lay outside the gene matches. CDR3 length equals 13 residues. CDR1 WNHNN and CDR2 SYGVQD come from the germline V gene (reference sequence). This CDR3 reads CASAQVAGGEQFF. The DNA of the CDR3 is TGCGCCAGCGCCCAGGTAGCGGGAGGAGAGCAGTTCTTC.

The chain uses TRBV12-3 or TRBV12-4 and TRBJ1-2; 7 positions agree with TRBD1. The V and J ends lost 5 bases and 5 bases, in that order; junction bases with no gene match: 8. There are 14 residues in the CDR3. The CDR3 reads CASSTGAAGYGYTF. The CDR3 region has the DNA TGTGCCAGCAGTACAGGGGCCGCGGGGTATGGCTACACCTTC.

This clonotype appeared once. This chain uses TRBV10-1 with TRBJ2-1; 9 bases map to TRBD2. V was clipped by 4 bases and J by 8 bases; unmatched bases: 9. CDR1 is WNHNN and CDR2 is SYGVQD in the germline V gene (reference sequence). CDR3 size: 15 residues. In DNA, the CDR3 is TGCGCCAGCAGTGTGGGTAGCGGGAGTCTATATGAGCAGTTCTTC. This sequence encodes CASSVGSGSLYEQFF.

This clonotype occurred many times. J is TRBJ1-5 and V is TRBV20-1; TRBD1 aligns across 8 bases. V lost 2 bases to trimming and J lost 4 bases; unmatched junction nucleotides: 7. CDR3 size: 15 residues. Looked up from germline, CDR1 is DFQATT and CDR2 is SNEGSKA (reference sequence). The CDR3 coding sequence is TGCAGTGCTAGAACCGGACAGGGTGGAAATCAGCCCCAGCATTTT. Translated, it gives CSARTGQGGNQPQHF.

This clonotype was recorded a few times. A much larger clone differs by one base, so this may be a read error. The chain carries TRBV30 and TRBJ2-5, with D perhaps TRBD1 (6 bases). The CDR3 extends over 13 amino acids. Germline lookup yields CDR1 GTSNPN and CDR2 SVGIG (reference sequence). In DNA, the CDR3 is TGTGCCCGGAGCTGGGGGCAGGGAGAGACCCAGTACTTC. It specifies CARSWGQGETQYF.

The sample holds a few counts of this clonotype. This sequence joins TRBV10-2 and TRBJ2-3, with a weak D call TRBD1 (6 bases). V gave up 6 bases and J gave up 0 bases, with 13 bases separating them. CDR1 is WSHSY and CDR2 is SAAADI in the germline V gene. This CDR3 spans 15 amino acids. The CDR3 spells CASRGTTQSTDTQYF. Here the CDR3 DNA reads TGCGCCAGCAGGGGGACAACTCAAAGCACAGATACGCAGTATTTT.

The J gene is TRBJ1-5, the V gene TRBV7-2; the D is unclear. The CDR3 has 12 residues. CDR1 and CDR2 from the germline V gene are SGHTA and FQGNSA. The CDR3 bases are TGTGCTAGATCTCAGAGCAATCAGCCCCAGCATTTT. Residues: CARSQSNQPQHF.

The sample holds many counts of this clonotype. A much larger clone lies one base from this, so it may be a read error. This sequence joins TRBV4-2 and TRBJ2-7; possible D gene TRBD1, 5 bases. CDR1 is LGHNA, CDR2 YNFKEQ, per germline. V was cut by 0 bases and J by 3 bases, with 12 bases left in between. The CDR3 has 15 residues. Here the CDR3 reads CASSQEQVGDYEQYF. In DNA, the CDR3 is TGTGCCAGCAGCCAAGAACAGGTTGGCGACTACGAGCAGTACTTC.

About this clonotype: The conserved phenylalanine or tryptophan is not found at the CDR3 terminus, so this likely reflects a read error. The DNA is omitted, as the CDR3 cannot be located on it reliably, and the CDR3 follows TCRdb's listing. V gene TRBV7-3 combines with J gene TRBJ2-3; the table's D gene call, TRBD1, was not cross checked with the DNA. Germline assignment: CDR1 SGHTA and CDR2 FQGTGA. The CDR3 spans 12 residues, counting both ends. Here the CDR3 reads CASSAQGDTQDL.